This TCR beta chain is drawn from a study of blood T cell repertoires in COVID-19. This table comes from immunoSEQ multiplex PCR, and its TCRdb copy is limited to in-frame clones, with some not included. The sample shows roughly 110,000 clones, over 60% of them seen only once. V lost 5 bases and J 6 bases, leaving 13 bases between the germline ends. Germline V gene sequence: CDR1 LNHDA, CDR2 SQIVND (reference sequence). This CDR3 contains 13 residues. Sequenced material: peripheral blood. The chain combines TRBV19 with TRBJ1-2; D unclear. The sequence was obtained from a man in his 70s with acute or convalescent COVID-19. CDR3 nucleotide sequence: TGTGCCAGTAGTCTTGAGGGAGACGATGGCTACACCTTC. It yields the protein CASSLEGDDGYTF.